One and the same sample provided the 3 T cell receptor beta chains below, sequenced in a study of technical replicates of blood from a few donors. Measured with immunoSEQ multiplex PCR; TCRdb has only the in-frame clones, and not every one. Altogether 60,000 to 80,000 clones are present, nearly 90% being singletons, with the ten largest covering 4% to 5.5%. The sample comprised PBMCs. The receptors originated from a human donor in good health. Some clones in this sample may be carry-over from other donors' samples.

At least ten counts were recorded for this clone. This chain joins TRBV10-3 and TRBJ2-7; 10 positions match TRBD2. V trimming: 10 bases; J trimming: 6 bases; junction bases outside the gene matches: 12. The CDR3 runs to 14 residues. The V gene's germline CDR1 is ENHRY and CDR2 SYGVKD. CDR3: CATQGASGSPEQYF. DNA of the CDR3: TGTGCCACCCAAGGGGCTAGCGGGAGCCCCGAGCAGTACTTC.

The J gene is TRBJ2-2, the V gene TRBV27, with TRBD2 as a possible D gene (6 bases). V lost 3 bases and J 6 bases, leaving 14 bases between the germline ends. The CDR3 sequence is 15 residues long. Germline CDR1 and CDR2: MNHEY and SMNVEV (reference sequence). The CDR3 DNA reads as TGTGCCAGCAGTTTCTCCCGGGAGTCTTCCGGGGAGCTGTTTTTT. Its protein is CASSFSRESSGELFF.

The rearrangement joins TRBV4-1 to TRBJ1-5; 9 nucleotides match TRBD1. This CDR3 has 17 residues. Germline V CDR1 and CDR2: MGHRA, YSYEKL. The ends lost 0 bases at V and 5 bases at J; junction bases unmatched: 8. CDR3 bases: TGCGCCAGCAGCCAAGACAATCCGGACAGGGGACATCAGCCCCAGCATTTT. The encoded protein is CASSQDNPDRGHQPQHF.